A single sample is the source of the 3 T cell receptor beta chains below, sequenced in a study of cytomegalovirus exposure and HLA in healthy donors. Amplification used 60 Vbeta primers and 13 Jbeta primers. Produced via immunoSEQ multiplex PCR; TCRdb's table is partial and in-frame only. The table records 100,000 or so clones, roughly 13% of them present only once. The specimen was PBMCs. The source of these receptors is a middle-aged man in good health and CMV-seropositive.

In this sample, this clone turned up a few times. The genes are TRBV21-1 and TRBJ1-2; the table calls TRBD1, which could not be checked here. TRBV21-1 is a pseudogene. The CDR3 extends over 15 amino acids. This CDR3 is CASSIHRETNYGYTF. CDR3 nucleotides: TGTGCCAGCAGCATCCACAGGGAAACTAACTATGGCTACACCTTC.

This rearrangement joins TRBV2 to TRBJ1-1; 7 bases align to TRBD1. Losses at the gene ends were 4 bases for V and 6 bases for J; bases not matched to a gene: 8. CDR3 length: 14 amino acids. Per the germline V gene, CDR1 is SNHLY and CDR2 is FYNNEI. CDR3 sequence: CASSGKTGTAEAFF. CDR3 DNA sequence: TGTGCCAGCAGTGGTAAGACAGGGACCGCTGAAGCTTTCTTT.

This clone was seen more than once but under ten times. The CDR3 bases are TGCGCCAGCAGCCAATACCAGGGGTTCTCCGGGGAGCTGTTTTTT. Protein sequence: CASSQYQGFSGELFF. This sequence joins TRBV4-3 and TRBJ2-2; TRBD1 is a possible D gene (6 bases). The V end was cut by 2 bases, the J end by 6 bases, with 13 bases between. Germline loops: CDR1 LGHNA, CDR2 YSLEER. This CDR3 has 15 residues.